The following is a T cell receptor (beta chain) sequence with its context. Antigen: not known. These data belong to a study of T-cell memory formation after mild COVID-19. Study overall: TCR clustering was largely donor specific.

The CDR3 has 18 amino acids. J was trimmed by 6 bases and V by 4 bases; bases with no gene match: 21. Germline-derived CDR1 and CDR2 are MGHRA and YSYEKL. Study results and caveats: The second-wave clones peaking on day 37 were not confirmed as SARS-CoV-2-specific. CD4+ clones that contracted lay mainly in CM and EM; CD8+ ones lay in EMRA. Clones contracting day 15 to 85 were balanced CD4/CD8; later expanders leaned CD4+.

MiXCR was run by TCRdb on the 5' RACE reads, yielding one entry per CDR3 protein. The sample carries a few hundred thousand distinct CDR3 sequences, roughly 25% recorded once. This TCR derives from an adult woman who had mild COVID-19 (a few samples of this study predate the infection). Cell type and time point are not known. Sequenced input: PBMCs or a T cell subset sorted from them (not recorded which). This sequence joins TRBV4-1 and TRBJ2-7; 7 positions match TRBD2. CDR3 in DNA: TGCGCCAGCAGCCCAGTAGGGAGAAAAGGGAGGGATACAGGCGAGCAGTACTTC. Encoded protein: CASSPVGRKGRDTGEQYF.